This paragraph reports one T cell receptor beta chain. The entry originates in a study of blood T cells in healthy people across ages. Next came a second PCR, run for about 6 to 11 cycles, which used a sample-barcoded 5' primer along with a J-beta primer mix. TCRdb processed the 5' RACE reads anew with MiXCR; each CDR3 protein has one entry. The sample holds approximately 810,000 distinct CDR3 sequences, 30% to 45% seen once. CDR3 length: 15 residues. V lost 5 bases, J lost 4 bases, and 8 bases stayed unmatched. V usage is TRBV12-3 or TRBV12-4 and J usage is TRBJ1-1; 9 bases line up with TRBD1. This TCR came from a man younger than 35 in good health. Sequencing was carried out using blood. The CDR3 is CASSTGTGYGTEAFF. CDR3 nucleotide sequence: TGTGCCAGCAGTACCGGGACAGGGTATGGCACTGAAGCTTTCTTT.